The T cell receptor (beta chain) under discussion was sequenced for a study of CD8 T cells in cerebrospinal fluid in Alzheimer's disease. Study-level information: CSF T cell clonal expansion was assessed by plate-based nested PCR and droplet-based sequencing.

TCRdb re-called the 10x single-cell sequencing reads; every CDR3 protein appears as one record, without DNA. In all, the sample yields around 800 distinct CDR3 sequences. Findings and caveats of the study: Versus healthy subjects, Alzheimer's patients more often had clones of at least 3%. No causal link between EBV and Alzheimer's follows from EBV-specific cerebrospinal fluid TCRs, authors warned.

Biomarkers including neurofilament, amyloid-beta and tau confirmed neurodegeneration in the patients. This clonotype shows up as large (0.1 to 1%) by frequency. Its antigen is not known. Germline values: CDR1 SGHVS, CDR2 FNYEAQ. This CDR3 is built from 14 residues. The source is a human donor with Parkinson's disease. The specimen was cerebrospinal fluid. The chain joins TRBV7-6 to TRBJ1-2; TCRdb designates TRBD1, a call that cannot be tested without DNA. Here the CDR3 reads CASSPKTGLQGYTF.